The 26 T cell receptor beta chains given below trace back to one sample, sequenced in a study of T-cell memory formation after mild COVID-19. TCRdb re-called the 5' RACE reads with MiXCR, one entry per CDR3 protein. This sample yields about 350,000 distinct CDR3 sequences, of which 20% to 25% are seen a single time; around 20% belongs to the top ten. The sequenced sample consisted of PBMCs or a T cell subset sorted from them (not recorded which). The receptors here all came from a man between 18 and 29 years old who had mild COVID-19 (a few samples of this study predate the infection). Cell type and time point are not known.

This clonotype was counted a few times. The DNA for the CDR3 is TGTGCCAGCAGCTTCGGGACAGGGTACTACACCTTC. Translating gives CASSFGTGYYTF. V and J are TRBV5-4 and TRBJ1-2, with 9 bases aligning to TRBD1. This CDR3 region has 12 residues. Trimming cost V 2 bases and J 10 bases; bases outside gene matches: 3. CDR1 is SGHNT, CDR2 YYREEE, per germline (reference sequence).

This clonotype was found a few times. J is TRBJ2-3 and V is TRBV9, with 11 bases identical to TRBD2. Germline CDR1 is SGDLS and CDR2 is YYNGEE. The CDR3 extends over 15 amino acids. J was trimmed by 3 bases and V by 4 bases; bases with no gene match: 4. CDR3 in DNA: TGTGCCAGCAGCAGGGGACTAGCGGTAACAGATACGCAGTATTTT. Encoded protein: CASSRGLAVTDTQYF.

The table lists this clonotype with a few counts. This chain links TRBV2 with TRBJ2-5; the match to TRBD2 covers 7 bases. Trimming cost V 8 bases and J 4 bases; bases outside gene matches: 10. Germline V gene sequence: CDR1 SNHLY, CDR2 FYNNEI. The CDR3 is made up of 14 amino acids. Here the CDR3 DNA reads TGTGCCAGCCCTAAGTCTAGCGGAGGAGAGACCCAGTACTTC. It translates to CASPKSSGGETQYF.

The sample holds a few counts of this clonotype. The CDR3 loop reads CSGGTGDGYTF. The CDR3 DNA follows: TGCAGCGGGGGGACAGGGGATGGCTACACCTTC. The genes are TRBV29-1 and TRBJ1-2, with 10 positions matching TRBD1. V lost 7 bases to trimming and J lost 6 bases; unmatched junction nucleotides: 2. Germline V CDR1 and CDR2: SQVTM, ANQGSEA. This CDR3 has 11 amino acids.

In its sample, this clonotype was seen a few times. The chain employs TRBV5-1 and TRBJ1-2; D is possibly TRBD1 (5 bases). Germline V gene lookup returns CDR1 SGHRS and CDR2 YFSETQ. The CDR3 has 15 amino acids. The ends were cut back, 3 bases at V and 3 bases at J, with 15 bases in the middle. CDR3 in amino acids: CASSWGNSPDYGYTF. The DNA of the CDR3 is TGCGCCAGCAGCTGGGGGAACAGCCCCGACTATGGCTACACCTTC.

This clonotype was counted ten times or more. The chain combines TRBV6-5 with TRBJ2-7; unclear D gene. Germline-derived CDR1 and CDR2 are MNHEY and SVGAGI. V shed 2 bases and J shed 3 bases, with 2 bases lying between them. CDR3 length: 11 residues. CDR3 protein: CASSYRYEQYF. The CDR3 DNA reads TGTGCCAGCAGTTACCGCTACGAGCAGTACTTC.

This CDR3 is CASSELLAGPIEQFF. As DNA, the CDR3 is TGTGCCAGTAGCGAGCTGCTAGCGGGGCCTATTGAGCAGTTCTTC. The rearrangement joins TRBV19 to TRBJ2-1, with TRBD2 matching 9 bases. This CDR3 comprises 15 residues. The germline V gene encodes CDR1 LNHDA and CDR2 SQIVND (reference sequence). After removal of 6 bases from V and 9 bases from J, the junction contained 12 bases not matched to a gene.

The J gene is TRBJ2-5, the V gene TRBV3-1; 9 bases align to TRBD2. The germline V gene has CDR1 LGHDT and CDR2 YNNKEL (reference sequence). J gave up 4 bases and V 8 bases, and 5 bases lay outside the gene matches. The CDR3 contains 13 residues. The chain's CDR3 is CASCRAGGETQYF. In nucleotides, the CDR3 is TGTGCCAGCTGCCGAGCGGGAGGAGAGACCCAGTACTTC.

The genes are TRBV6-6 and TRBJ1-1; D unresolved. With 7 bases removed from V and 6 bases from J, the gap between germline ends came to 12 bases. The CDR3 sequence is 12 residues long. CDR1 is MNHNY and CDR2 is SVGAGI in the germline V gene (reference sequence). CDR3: CASNLRLAEAFF. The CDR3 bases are TGTGCCAGCAACCTTAGACTAGCTGAAGCTTTCTTT.

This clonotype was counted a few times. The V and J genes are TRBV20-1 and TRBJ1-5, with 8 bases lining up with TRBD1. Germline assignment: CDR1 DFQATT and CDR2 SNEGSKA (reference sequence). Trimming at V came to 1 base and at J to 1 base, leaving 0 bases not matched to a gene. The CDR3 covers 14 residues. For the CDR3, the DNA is TGCAGTGCTAGAGGACAGGGGAGCAATCAGCCCCAGCATTTT. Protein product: CSARGQGSNQPQHF.

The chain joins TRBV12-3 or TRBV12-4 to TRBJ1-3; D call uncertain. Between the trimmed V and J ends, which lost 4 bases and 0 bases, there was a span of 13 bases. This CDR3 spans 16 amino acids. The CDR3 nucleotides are TGTGCCAGCAGTTCTAGAAGTACTAGCTCTGGAAACACCATATATTTT. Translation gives CASSSRSTSSGNTIYF.

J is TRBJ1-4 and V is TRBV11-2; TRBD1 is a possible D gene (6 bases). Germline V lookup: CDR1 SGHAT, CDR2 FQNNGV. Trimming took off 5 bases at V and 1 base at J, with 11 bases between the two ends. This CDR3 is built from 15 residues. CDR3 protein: CASSHFRGTNEKLFF. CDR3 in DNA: TGTGCCAGCAGCCATTTCAGGGGAACTAATGAAAAACTGTTTTTT.

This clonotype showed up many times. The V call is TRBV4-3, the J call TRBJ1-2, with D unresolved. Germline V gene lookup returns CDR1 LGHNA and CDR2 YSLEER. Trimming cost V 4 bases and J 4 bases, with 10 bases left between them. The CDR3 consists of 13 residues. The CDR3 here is CASSPLGGYGYTF. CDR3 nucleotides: TGCGCCAGCAGCCCCCTGGGTGGCTATGGCTACACCTTC.

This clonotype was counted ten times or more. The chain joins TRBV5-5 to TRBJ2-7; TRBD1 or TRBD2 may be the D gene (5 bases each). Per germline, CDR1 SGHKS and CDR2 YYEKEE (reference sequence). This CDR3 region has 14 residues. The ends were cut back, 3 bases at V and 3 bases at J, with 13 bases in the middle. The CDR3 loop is CASSSGRIGYEQYF. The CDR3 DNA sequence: TGTGCCAGCAGCTCGGGACGGATCGGCTACGAGCAGTACTTC.

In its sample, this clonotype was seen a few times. The CDR3 reads CATSVGRGINQPQHF. The CDR3 DNA reads TGTGCCACCAGTGTGGGTAGGGGGATCAATCAGCCCCAGCATTTT. The chain is built from TRBV24-1 and TRBJ1-5; tentatively, D is TRBD1 (6 bases). This CDR3 is 15 amino acids long. Germline V gene data show CDR1 as KGHDR and CDR2 as SFDVKD. Trimming pared 5 bases from V and 3 bases from J, leaving 13 bases between.

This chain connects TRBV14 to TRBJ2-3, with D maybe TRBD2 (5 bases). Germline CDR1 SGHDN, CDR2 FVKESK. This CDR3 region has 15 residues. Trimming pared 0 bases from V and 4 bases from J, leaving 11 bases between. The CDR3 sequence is CASSQEGMRADTQYF. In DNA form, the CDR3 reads TGTGCCAGCAGCCAAGAAGGCATGCGGGCAGATACGCAGTATTTT.

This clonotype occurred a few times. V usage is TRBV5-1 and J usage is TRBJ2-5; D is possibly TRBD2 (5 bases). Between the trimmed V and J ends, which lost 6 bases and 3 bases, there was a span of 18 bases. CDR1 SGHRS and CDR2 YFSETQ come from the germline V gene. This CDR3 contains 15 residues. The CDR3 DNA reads TGCGCCAGCACTTGGGCCCAGGCGGGTGAAGAGACCCAGTACTTC. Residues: CASTWAQAGEETQYF.

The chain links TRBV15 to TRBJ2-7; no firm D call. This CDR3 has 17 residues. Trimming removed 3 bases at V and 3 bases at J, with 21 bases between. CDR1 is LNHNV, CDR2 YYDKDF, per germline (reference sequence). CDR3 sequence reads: CATSRFTTGSPHYEQYF. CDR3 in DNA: TGTGCCACCAGCAGGTTCACAACCGGGTCGCCCCACTACGAGCAGTACTTC.

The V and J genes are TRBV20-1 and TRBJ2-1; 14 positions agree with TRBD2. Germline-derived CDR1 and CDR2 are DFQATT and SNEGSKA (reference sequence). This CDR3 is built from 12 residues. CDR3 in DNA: TGCATGGGGACTAGCGGGGGAAATGAGCAGTTCTTC. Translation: CMGTSGGNEQFF.

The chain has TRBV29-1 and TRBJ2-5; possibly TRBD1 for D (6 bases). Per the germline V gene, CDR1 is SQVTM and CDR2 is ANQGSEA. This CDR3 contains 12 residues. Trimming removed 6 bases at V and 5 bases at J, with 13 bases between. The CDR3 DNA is TGCAGCGTCCCCGGGACAACGGAGACCCAGTACTTC. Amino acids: CSVPGTTETQYF.

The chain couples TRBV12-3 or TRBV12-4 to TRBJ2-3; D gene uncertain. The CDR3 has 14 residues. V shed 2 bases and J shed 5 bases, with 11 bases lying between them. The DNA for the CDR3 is TGTGCCAGCAGTTTAAGGTATTTGGGAGATACGCAGTATTTT. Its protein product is CASSLRYLGDTQYF.

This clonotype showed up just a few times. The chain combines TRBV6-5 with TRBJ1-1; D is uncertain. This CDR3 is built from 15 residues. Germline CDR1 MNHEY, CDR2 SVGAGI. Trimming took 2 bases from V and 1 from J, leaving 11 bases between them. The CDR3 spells CASSYQWKSNTEAFF. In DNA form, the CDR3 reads TGTGCCAGCAGTTACCAATGGAAATCGAACACTGAAGCTTTCTTT.

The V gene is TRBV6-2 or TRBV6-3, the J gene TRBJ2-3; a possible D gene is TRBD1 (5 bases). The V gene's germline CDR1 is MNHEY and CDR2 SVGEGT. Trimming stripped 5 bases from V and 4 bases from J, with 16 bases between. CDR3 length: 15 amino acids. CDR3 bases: TGTGCCAGCAGTCCGGTGGTGGGGCCGGCAGATACGCAGTATTTT. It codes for CASSPVVGPADTQYF.

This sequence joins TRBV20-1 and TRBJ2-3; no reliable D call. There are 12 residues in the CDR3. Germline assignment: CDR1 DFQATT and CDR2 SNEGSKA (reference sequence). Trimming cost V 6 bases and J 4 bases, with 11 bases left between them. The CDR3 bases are TGCAGTGCCACGGACCCTCCAGATACGCAGTATTTT. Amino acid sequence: CSATDPPDTQYF.

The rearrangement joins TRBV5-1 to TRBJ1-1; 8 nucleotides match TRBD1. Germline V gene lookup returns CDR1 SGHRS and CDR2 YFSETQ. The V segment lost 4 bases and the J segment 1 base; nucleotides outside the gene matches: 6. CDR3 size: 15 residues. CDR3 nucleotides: TGCGCCAGCAGCGCAGGGACAGGAAAGAACACTGAAGCTTTCTTT. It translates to CASSAGTGKNTEAFF.

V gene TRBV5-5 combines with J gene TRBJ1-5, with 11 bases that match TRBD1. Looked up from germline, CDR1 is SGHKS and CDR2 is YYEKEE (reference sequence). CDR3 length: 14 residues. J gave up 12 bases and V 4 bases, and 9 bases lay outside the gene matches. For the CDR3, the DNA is TGTGCCAGCAGCCCGGACAGGGGGCTAGCGGTCCAGCATTTT. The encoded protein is CASSPDRGLAVQHF.